This T cell receptor beta chain was sequenced in a study of beta chain features in type 1 diabetes. Study-wide results and limits: These data did not resolve whether HLA type affects TCRB rearrangement.

The whole isolated RNA underwent reverse transcription, so sequencing captured expressed TCRB transcripts. Produced via immunoSEQ multiplex PCR; TCRdb's table is partial and in-frame only. Among 140,000 to 150,000 clones listed, around 51% were seen once. A word on this clone: What it binds is not known.

This CDR3 comprises 11 residues. Germline-derived CDR1 and CDR2 are MDHEN and SYDVKM. The V end was cut by 8 bases, the J end by 7 bases, with 11 bases between. This receptor was obtained from a man aged 18-30 years in good health. The chain joins TRBV28 to TRBJ1-1, with a possible D match to TRBD1 (5 bases). Material: Tregs from blood. As DNA, the CDR3 is TGTGCCAGCGGGGGGTACGTTGAAGCTTTCTTT. Protein sequence: CASGGYVEAFF.